The subject of this entry is one T cell receptor beta chain. The antigen is undetermined. Healthy bone marrow donors supplied every sample. Germline lookup yields CDR1 SGHRS and CDR2 YFSETQ. V lost 2 bases and J lost 0, with 9 bases in between. CDR3 length equals 16 residues. This sample was taken from a study of cytomegalovirus exposure and HLA in healthy donors. Study-level findings and limits: Exclusion as indistinguishable affected some V segments, including TRBV6-2 and TRBV6-3. It was reported that the classifier diagnosed cytomegalovirus status with high specificity and sensitivity in both the original and validation cohorts. Listed as cytomegalovirus-associated were 150 or so TCR beta chains.

Primers for the PCR totalled 60 Vbeta and 13 Jbeta. Repertoires were generated with immunoSEQ multiplex PCR, while TCRdb's copy carries only in-frame clones and drops some. The sample includes 83,000 or so clones, roughly 85% of them seen just once. Material for sequencing was PBMCs. V is TRBV5-1 and J is TRBJ2-6; D is unclear. This TCR derives from a female donor in good health and CMV-seronegative. CDR3 in amino acids: CASSFPGSSGANVLTF. The CDR3 nucleotides read TGCGCCAGCAGCTTCCCGGGTAGCTCTGGGGCCAACGTCCTGACTTTC.